This T cell receptor beta chain came from a study of blood T cell repertoires in COVID-19 (dated by TCRdb to the early 2020s). Describing the broader study: Samples from collaborators originated in the United States, Italy and Spain and spanned both the acute and convalescent phases of COVID-19. The material from the prospective study consisted of cDNA or gDNA derived from T cells, B-cell-depleted T cells, or PBMCs. Deeply sampled blood TCRbeta repertoires from subjects exposed to, actively infected with, or recovered from COVID-19 were included in the dataset. The repertoires were released in a freely available public database meant as a resource for research on the immune response to SARS-CoV-2. Samples were obtained from the ongoing ImmuneRACE study (first 160 participants) and from 1,254 subjects provided by 6 global collaborators. A de-identified subject ID, COVID-19 status, age in years and sex were almost always included in the sample metadata. Where HLA class I and class II types were available, the types were taken from metadata supplied by the sample provider, not from assay-based typing. What the study reported, not specific to this receptor: The amount of clinical and demographic metadata varied by source and participant and was provided uncurated.

The CDR3 has 15 amino acids, counting the end cysteine and phenylalanine. The sequence is cut down to CDR3 DNA, 45 bases in frame from base 1. From a lookup of the germline V gene, CDR1 and CDR2 are MNHEY and SVGEGT. Here V drops 4 bases and J drops 5 bases, and the junction holds 10 bases not matched to any gene. About this clone: It lacks a known antigen. Within one base of it there is no much larger clone, and no base qualities were kept.

TCRbeta CDR3 regions were amplified from genomic DNA by means of the immunoSEQ Assay, a bias-controlled multiplex PCR. The study's processing was this. Within the assay, amplification of reference gene primers was used to estimate how many nucleated cells each sample contained. Sequence reads were collapsed and filtered to measure the absolute abundance of every unique TCRbeta CDR3 rearrangement. For each sample, productive Simpson clonality was calculated as the square root of Simpson's diversity index across productive rearrangements. TCRdb limited this immuneACCESS table to in-frame rearrangements with V and J called. A share of clones is missing; checked studies link under half to unresolved V genes, and the rest is unexplained. V and J calls and clone size follow that table, whereas D and trimming were derived from the DNA. In all, the sample holds about 210,000 clones, and about 85% of those were seen once. Of the sample, roughly 10% is held by the ten largest clones.

One collaborating source in Seattle enrolled patients during active infection and followed them longitudinally through the course of disease. Whole blood was collected in K2EDTA tubes by collaborating institutions according to the institutions' own protocols. For TCRbeta analysis, collaborator samples were shipped as frozen whole blood, as isolated PBMCs, or as DNA extracted from either sample type. The receptor chain draws on TRBV6-2 or TRBV6-3 and TRBJ2-5; TRBD1 fits 7 bases in the junction. Sequencing was carried out using peripheral blood. The receptor was isolated from a woman aged 80 or over with COVID-19, enrolled during active disease. The CDR3 protein is CASSSPGQVRETQYF. The sequenced DNA is TGTGCCAGCAGTTCCCCCGGACAGGTTCGGGAGACCCAGTACTTC.